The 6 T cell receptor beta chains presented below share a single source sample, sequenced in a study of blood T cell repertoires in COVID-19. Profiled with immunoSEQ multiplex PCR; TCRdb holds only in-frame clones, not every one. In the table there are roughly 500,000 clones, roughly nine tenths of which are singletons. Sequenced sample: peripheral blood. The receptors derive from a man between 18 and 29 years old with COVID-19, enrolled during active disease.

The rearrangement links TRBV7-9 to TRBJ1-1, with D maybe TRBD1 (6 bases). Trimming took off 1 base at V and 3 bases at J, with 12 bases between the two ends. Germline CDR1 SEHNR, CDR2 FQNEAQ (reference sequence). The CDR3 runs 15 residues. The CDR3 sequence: CASSLGETGYTEAFF. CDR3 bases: TGTGCCAGCAGCTTAGGAGAAACAGGGTACACTGAAGCTTTCTTT.

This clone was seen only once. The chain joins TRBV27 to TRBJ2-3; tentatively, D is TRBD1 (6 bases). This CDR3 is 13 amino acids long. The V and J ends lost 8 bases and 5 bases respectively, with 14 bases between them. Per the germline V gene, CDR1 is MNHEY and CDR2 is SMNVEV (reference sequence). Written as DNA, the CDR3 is TGTGCCAGCGGCCGAAGGGGGTTAGATACGCAGTATTTT. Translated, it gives CASGRRGLDTQYF.

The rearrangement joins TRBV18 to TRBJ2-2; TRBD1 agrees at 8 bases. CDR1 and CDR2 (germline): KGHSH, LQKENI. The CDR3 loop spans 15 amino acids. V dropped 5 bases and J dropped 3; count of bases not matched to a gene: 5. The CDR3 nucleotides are TGTGCCAGCTCAGCGGACAGGGCGTACACCGGGGAGCTGTTTTTT. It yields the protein CASSADRAYTGELFF.

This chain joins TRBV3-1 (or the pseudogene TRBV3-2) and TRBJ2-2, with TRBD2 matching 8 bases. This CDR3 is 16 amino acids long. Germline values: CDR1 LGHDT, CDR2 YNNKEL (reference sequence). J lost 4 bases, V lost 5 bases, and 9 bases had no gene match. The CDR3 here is CASSTRAGGGTGELFF. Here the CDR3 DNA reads TGTGCCAGCAGCACCCGGGCGGGGGGTGGCACCGGGGAGCTGTTTTTT.

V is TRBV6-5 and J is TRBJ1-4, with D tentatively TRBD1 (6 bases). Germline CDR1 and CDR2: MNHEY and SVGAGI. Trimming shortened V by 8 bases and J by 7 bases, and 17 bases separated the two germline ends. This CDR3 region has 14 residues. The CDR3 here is CASPLARGLEKLFF. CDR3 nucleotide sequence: TGTGCCAGCCCATTGGCGCGGGGGCTTGAAAAACTGTTTTTT.

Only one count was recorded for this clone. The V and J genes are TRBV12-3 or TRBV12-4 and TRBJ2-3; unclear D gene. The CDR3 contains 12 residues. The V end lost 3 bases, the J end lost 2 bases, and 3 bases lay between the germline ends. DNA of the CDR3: TGTGCCAGCAGTTTTTACACAGATACGCAGTATTTT. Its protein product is CASSFYTDTQYF.